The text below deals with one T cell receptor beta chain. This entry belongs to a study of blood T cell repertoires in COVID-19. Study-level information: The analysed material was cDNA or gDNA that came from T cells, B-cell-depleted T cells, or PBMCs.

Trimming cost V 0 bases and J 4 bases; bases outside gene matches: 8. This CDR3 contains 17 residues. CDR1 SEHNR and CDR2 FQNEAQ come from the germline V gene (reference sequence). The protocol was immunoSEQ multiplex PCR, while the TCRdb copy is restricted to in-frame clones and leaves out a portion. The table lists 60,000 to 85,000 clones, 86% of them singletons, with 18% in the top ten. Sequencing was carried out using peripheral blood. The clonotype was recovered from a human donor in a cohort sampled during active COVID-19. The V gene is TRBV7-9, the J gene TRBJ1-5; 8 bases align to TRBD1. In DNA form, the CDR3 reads TGTGCCAGCAGCTTAGCAATGGGCAGGGGGCTGAATCAGCCCCAGCATTTT. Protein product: CASSLAMGRGLNQPQHF.